The rows below give T cell receptor beta chains drawn from one sample of a study of CD8 T cells in Susac syndrome. TCRdb re-called the immunoSEQ multiplex PCR reads with MiXCR, one entry per CDR3 protein. The profile shows about 300,000 distinct CDR3 sequences, 89% of them singletons. What was sequenced was CD8+ T cells from PBMCs. The receptors come from a human donor with multiple sclerosis. CDR3s include the opening cysteine and the closing phenylalanine or tryptophan. The D gene is left open where the match is weak. Expanded clones get a size class; other rows say once, few or many, or leave the size out.

V gene	CDR3 length	D gene	J gene	clone size	CDR3 DNA	CDR3 protein
TRBV2	18	-	TRBJ1-1	-	TGTGCCAGCAGTGAAGCGCTTCTGGGGGGACACATGAACACTGAAGCTTTCTTT	CASSEALLGGHMNTEAFF
TRBV28	15	TRBD1	TRBJ1-5	once	TGTGCCAGCAGTTTTAGGGGGCTCGGCAATCAGCCCCAGCATTTT	CASSFRGLGNQPQHF
TRBV10-2	15	TRBD2	TRBJ2-7	-	TGCGCCAGCAGTGATTCGGGGTCAGGGACTACCGAGCAGTACTTC	CASSDSGSGTTEQYF
TRBV30	14	-	TRBJ2-1	-	TGTGCCTGGGGGGGGTCGGGGACTTACAATGAGCAGTTCTTC	CAWGGSGTYNEQFF
TRBV7-3	16	-	TRBJ2-3	-	TGTGCCAGCAGGAAAGAGGACCTCCGTGGCACAGATACGCAGTATTTT	CASRKEDLRGTDTQYF
TRBV20-1	14	-	TRBJ1-5	-	TGCAGTGCTGCCGGGGGGCTAGTAAGGCAGCCCCAGCATTTT	CSAAGGLVRQPQHF
TRBV12-3/TRBV12-4	15	-	TRBJ2-1	-	TGTGCCAGCACTCTTGACTCCAGCTCCTACAATGAGCAGTTCTTC	CASTLDSSSYNEQFF
TRBV27	15	TRBD2	TRBJ2-1	-	TGTGCCAGCAGCCAAGGGACTAGCGCGTACAATGAGCAGTTCTTC	CASSQGTSAYNEQFF
TRBV5-4	11	-	TRBJ2-7	few	TGTGCCAGCAGCTTGGCGGACGAGCAGTACTTC	CASSLADEQYF
TRBV20-1	15	TRBD2	TRBJ2-1	-	TGCAGTGCTCTTAGCGGGGAGAGCTCCTACAATGAGCAGTTCTTC	CSALSGESSYNEQFF
TRBV7-3	12	TRBD2	TRBJ2-1	-	TGTGCCAGCAGCTTAGACGGGGAGGGGAAGTTCTTC	CASSLDGEGKFF
TRBV19	17	TRBD1	TRBJ1-5	-	TGTGCCAGTAGGTCTTGGGACAGGGGGCACATAAATCAGCCCCAGCATTTT	CASRSWDRGHINQPQHF
TRBV3-1	16	TRBD1	TRBJ1-2	-	TGTGCCAGCAGCCATGCAAGACAGGGGGCGAGGTATGGCTACACCTTC	CASSHARQGARYGYTF
TRBV20-1	18	TRBD2	TRBJ2-5	-	TGCAGTGCTAGAGACCTAAAAACCGGGACTAGCGGGATCGAGACCCAGTACTTC	CSARDLKTGTSGIETQYF
TRBV5-1	14	-	TRBJ2-7	-	TGCGCCAGCAGCTTAACGGGAGCCACCTACGAGCAGTACTTC	CASSLTGATYEQYF
TRBV28	16	-	TRBJ2-2	-	TGTGCCAGCAGTTATAGAAGGACGTGGAACACCGGGGAGCTGTTTTTT	CASSYRRTWNTGELFF
TRBV12-3/TRBV12-4	18	TRBD1	TRBJ2-6	-	TGTGCCAGCAGTTTATCCGGGACAGGGGGAGTTGGGGCCAACGTCCTGACTTTC	CASSLSGTGGVGANVLTF
TRBV13	15	TRBD1	TRBJ2-1	-	TGTGCCAGCAGCTGGGTCGTGGCAGGGGGTAACGAGCAGTTCTTC	CASSWVVAGGNEQFF
TRBV20-1	15	-	TRBJ2-1	-	TGCAGTGCTAGGAGTGGGGGGGCCCGGTACAATGAGCAGTTCTTC	CSARSGGARYNEQFF
TRBV5-1	15	-	TRBJ2-1	-	TGCGCCAGCAACCCAGATGGCGGGAAACTCAATGAGCAGTTCTTC	CASNPDGGKLNEQFF
TRBV7-9	17	TRBD2	TRBJ2-3	-	TGTGCCAGCAGCTTACTCCCAGCGGGGGGGCTTCCAGATACGCAGTATTTT	CASSLLPAGGLPDTQYF
TRBV11-2	16	-	TRBJ2-2	-	TGTGCCAGCAGCCCCGTGGGGGTAGCGGACACCGGGGAGCTGTTTTTT	CASSPVGVADTGELFF
TRBV2	12	-	TRBJ2-7	-	TGTGCCAGGGGGGTCAGCTCCTACGAGCAGTACTTC	CARGVSSYEQYF
TRBV20-1	14	-	TRBJ2-1	-	TGCAGTGCCAGTGTCCCGAACTCCTACAATGAGCAGTTCTTC	CSASVPNSYNEQFF
TRBV2	13	-	TRBJ2-1	-	TGTGCCAGCAGTGAATGGACTCCTAATGAGCAGTTCTTC	CASSEWTPNEQFF
TRBV28	15	-	TRBJ2-7	-	TGTGCCAGCAGTTTACAGCCAGGGAACTCCTACGAGCAGTACTTC	CASSLQPGNSYEQYF
TRBV7-9	13	-	TRBJ2-7	-	TGTGCCAGCAGCCCATATAGGGGGAACGAGCAGTACTTC	CASSPYRGNEQYF
TRBV4-3	15	-	TRBJ2-7	-	TGCGCCAGCAGCCAAGAACTAGCCGATACCTACGAGCAGTACTTC	CASSQELADTYEQYF
TRBV9	13	TRBD1	TRBJ1-2	-	TGTGCCAGCAGCTTAGGACAGGACGATGGCTACACCTTC	CASSLGQDDGYTF
TRBV28	16	-	TRBJ1-5	-	TGTGCCAGCAGTTTTTCCCCGGGACGGGAGAATCAGCCCCAGCATTTT	CASSFSPGRENQPQHF
TRBV2	13	TRBD2	TRBJ2-1	-	TGTGCCAGCACCCCGTCCCCTAGCGGCAGGCAGTTCTTC	CASTPSPSGRQFF
TRBV20-1	14	-	TRBJ2-1	-	TGCAGTGTCACCGGCGCGGGACTGTTGAATGAGCAGTTCTTC	CSVTGAGLLNEQFF
TRBV4-3	18	TRBD2	TRBJ2-2	-	TGCGCCAGCAGCCAAGAATCGTACGGCGGGGGGAACACCGGGGAGCTGTTTTTT	CASSQESYGGGNTGELFF
TRBV19	17	TRBD2	TRBJ2-1	-	TGTGCCAGTAGTCCGATCCAGACTAGCGGGAGATTGAATGAGCAGTTCTTC	CASSPIQTSGRLNEQFF
TRBV14	14	-	TRBJ1-2	-	TGTGCCAGCAGCCAATCCGGGGGATTTGGGGGCTACACCTTC	CASSQSGGFGGYTF
TRBV20-1	14	-	TRBJ2-2	-	TGCAGTGCTAGAGAAGGTAGCGGAGGCGGGGAGCTGTTTTTT	CSAREGSGGGELFF
TRBV27	12	-	TRBJ2-1	-	TGTGCCAGCAGTTTCCCTGGCTATGAGCAGTTCTTC	CASSFPGYEQFF
TRBV11-3	14	-	TRBJ2-4	-	TGTGCCAGCAGCTTGGGGAGAGCCAAAAACATTCAGTACTTC	CASSLGRAKNIQYF
TRBV12-3/TRBV12-4	15	-	TRBJ1-3	-	TGTGCCAGCAGTCTCGACGGGGTCTCTGGAAACACCATATATTTT	CASSLDGVSGNTIYF
TRBV30	17	TRBD2	TRBJ2-2	-	TGTGCCTGGAGAATCTCAGGTGGCGGGAGGAATCACGGGGAGCTGTTTTTT	CAWRISGGGRNHGELFF
TRBV20-1	13	-	TRBJ1-1	once	TGTACCGGAAGGGCATTTGTCGACACTGAAGCTTTCTTT	CTGRAFVDTEAFF
TRBV7-9	13	TRBD1	TRBJ2-7	-	TGTGCCAGCAGTTTGGACAGGATCAACGAGCAGTACTTC	CASSLDRINEQYF
TRBV29-1	14	TRBD1	TRBJ2-1	-	TGCAGCGTTACAACCGGGACAGGGATCAATGAGCAGTTCTTC	CSVTTGTGINEQFF
TRBV2	12	-	TRBJ2-5	-	TGTGCCAGCAGTGGTTTTTTTGAGACCCAGTACTTC	CASSGFFETQYF
TRBV12-3/TRBV12-4	13	TRBD2	TRBJ2-7	-	TGTGCCAGCAGGATCCGGGGGGGGCACGAGCAGTACTTC	CASRIRGGHEQYF
TRBV5-1	15	TRBD2	TRBJ2-4	-	TGCGCCAGCAGCTCTCCGACTAGCGGGGACCTCATTCAGTACTTC	CASSSPTSGDLIQYF
TRBV28	16	-	TRBJ1-5	-	TGTGCCAGCAGTAGTCGTTGGGGTTCGAGCAATCAGCCCCAGCATTTT	CASSSRWGSSNQPQHF
TRBV27	17	TRBD2	TRBJ2-4	-	TGTGCCAGCAGTCCTATATGGGCGGGAGTTGCCAAAAACATTCAGTACTTC	CASSPIWAGVAKNIQYF
TRBV29-1	11	-	TRBJ2-1	-	TGCAGCGTTCTGGTTCTGGGAGAGCAGTTCTTC	CSVLVLGEQFF
TRBV20-1	15	-	TRBJ1-1	-	TGCAGTGCAGTCGACAGGCCCTCCATGAACACTGAAGCTTTCTTT	CSAVDRPSMNTEAFF
TRBV6-4	16	TRBD1	TRBJ1-1	few	TGTGCCAGCAGTCCAACGGAAGGGGGCGTAAGCACTGAAGCTTTCTTT	CASSPTEGGVSTEAFF
TRBV19	16	TRBD2	TRBJ2-1	-	TGTGCCAGTAGTCCGGAGAGCGGGGGGGCCTCCAATGAGCAGTTCTTC	CASSPESGGASNEQFF
TRBV28	17	-	TRBJ2-3	-	TGTGCCAGCAGTTTCCCCTTTGCGGATCTGGGCACAGATACGCAGTATTTT	CASSFPFADLGTDTQYF